This TCR beta chain was sequenced for a study of beta chain features in type 1 diabetes. A note on this clone: Its antigen remains unknown.

Reverse transcription of all isolated RNA meant that expressed TCRB transcripts were sequenced. TCRdb's copy holds only in-frame clones and misses some; the assay was immunoSEQ multiplex PCR. The sample holds 160,000 or so clones; roughly 59% are singletons and the top ten take roughly 0.095%. Whole-study findings and limits: Type 1 diabetes patients had moderately but significantly shorter TCRB CDR3s in all four CD4+ subsets.

The CDR3 runs to 13 residues. J gave up 6 bases and V 8 bases, and 8 bases lay outside the gene matches. Germline V gives CDR1 SQVTM, CDR2 ANQGSEA. This chain uses TRBV29-1 with TRBJ1-2, with 11 positions matching TRBD1. The sequencing input was naive CD4+ T cells from blood. This TCR came from a young man with type 1 diabetes. CDR3 nucleotides: TGCAGCCTTGGACAGGGGGCGAAGAATGGCTACACCTTC. Its translation: CSLGQGAKNGYTF.